This TCR beta chain was found in a study of cytomegalovirus exposure and HLA in healthy donors. Study background: About 85 million unique TCR sequences came from HLA-typed donors in an early release.

The primer mix had 60 Vbeta and 13 Jbeta primers. How the authors handled the data: The count from a later analysis was about 80 million unique TCR beta chains, some 12 million of them shared. Libraries were prepared by immunoSEQ multiplex PCR; TCRdb keeps only in-frame clonotypes and omits some of them. D and trimming come from the DNA, and the V and J calls and clone size come from that table. The sample table sets out over 40,000 clones. The germline V gene has CDR1 KGHSH and CDR2 LQKENI. There are 14 residues in the CDR3. Germline trimming cut 2 bases from V and 6 bases from J; bases unmatched to any gene: 4. On this clone itself: Its antigen remains unidentified.

Study findings and constraints: An apparent linkage of common viral pathogens to several of the most significant clusters emerged in a later analysis.

Samples came from healthy bone marrow donors. Material: PBMCs. V is TRBV18 and J is TRBJ2-1, with 7 positions matching TRBD1. This clonotype originated in a woman in her thirties or forties in good health and CMV-seronegative. The chain's CDR3 is CASSPGTEINEQFF. The CDR3 DNA is TGTGCCAGCTCACCAGGGACAGAAATCAATGAGCAGTTCTTC.